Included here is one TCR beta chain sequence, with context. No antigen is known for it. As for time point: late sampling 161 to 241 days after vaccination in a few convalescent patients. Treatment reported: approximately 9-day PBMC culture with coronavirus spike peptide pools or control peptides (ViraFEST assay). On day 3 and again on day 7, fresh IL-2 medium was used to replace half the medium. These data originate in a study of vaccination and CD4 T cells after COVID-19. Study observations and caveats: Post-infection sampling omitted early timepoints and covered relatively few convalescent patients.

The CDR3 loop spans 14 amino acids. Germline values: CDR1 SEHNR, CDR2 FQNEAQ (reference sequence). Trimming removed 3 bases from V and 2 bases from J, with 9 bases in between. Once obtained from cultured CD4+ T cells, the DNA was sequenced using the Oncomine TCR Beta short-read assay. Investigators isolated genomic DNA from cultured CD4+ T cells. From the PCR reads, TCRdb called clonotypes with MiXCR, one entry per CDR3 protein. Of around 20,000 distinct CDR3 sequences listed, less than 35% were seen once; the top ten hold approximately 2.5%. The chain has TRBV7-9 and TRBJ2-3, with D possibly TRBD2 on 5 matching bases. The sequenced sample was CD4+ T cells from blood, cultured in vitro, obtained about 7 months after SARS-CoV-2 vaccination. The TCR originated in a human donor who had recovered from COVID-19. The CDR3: CASSLRAATDTQYF. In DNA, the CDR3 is TGTGCCAGCAGCTTGAGAGCGGCCACAGATACGCAGTATTTT. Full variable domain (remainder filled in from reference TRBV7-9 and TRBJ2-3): DTGVSQNPRHKITKRGQNVTFRCDPISEHNRLYWYRQTLGQGPEFLTYFQNEAQLEKSRLLSDRFSAERPKGSFSTLEIQRTEQGDSAMYLCASSLRAATDTQYFGPGTRLTVL.